This TCR beta chain was documented in a study of a mutant IDH1 vaccine in newly diagnosed glioma listed by TCRdb under 2021. Turning to the overall study: Patients were given eight vaccinations, in weeks 1, 3, 5, 7, 11, 15, 19 and 23, which matched visits V03 through V10. Vaccination was initiated 4-6 weeks after radiotherapy alone, or concurrently with temozolomide cycles in the chemotherapy-containing groups. Of the roughly 31 treated patients, roughly 60% were male and approximately 38% were female, and the mean age was 40.4 years. Before enrollment, most patients had been given radiochemotherapy with temozolomide as standard therapy, while the rest had received either radiotherapy alone or temozolomide alone. Peripheral blood samples were drawn at six visits, namely V03 (baseline), V05, V07, V10, V12 and V13. Longitudinal TCRB deep sequencing was done for 25 to 30 treated patients, wherever samples were available for exploratory analyses. The investigation overall reported the following: PBMC samples for TCRB deep sequencing were selected based on availability. The authors stated that sample limitations prevented analyses of patient blood samples from being reproduced. Vaccine-induced immune responses across multiple MHC alleles were detected in 85% to 95% of patients. Pseudoprogression seemed to be unrelated to changes in the top peripheral T cell clonotypes found by TCRB sequencing.

Concerning this clone: The antigen it recognizes is unknown. Base qualities are missing; no much larger clone stands one base away.

From the germline V gene, CDR1 is SGHRS and CDR2 is YFSETQ. From its cysteine to its phenylalanine, the CDR3 spans 16 amino acids. Of the read, only the CDR3 DNA is kept; its 48 bases are in frame from base 1. Between the V and J ends, shortened by 0 bases and 2 bases respectively, the junction contains 11 bases. The intended sense of this specimen's time point label: week 23, last vaccination. Every vaccine dose consisted of 300 ug of a 20-mer mutant IDH1 peptide in Montanide, administered subcutaneously together with topical imiquimod. Newly diagnosed WHO grade 3 or 4 IDH1-mutant astrocytomas showing loss of nuclear ATRX were present in the donors. The samples were drawn from NOA16, a multicentre, single-arm, open-label phase I trial in Germany that tested a mutant IDH1 peptide vaccine in humans for the first time. Genomic DNA for TCRB sequencing was extracted from EDTA blood using the DNeasy Blood and Tissue Kit.

Libraries were prepared through the immunoSEQ multiplex PCR assay. Rearranged TCR beta chain sequences were amplified with the hsTCRB Kit following the manufacturer's protocol. Sequencing of TCRB libraries was carried out on an Illumina MiSeq. The study's own analysis went as follows. The kit vendor's proprietary platform handled demultiplexing, trimming and gene mapping. In TCRdb, the immuneACCESS table is reduced to in-frame sequences with V and J assigned. These tables do not hold every clone; where another copy was compared, an unresolved V gene accounts for under half, and the others remain unexplained. Clonal size and the V and J genes are those of that table, whereas D and trimming came from the DNA. For this sample there are tens of thousands of clones; 65% to 80% appear just once. The ten largest clonotypes hold 5% to 6% of the sample.

Sequencing was performed on PBMCs, taken from a glioma patient whose treatment included an IDH1 peptide vaccine. The V and J genes are TRBV5-1 and TRBJ2-2, with no confident D gene call. This receptor was identified in a man aged 50-60 years with glioma. For the CDR3, the sequence is CASSLADLYNTGELFF. The bases read TGCGCCAGCAGCTTGGCCGACTTATACAACACCGGGGAGCTGTTTTTT.